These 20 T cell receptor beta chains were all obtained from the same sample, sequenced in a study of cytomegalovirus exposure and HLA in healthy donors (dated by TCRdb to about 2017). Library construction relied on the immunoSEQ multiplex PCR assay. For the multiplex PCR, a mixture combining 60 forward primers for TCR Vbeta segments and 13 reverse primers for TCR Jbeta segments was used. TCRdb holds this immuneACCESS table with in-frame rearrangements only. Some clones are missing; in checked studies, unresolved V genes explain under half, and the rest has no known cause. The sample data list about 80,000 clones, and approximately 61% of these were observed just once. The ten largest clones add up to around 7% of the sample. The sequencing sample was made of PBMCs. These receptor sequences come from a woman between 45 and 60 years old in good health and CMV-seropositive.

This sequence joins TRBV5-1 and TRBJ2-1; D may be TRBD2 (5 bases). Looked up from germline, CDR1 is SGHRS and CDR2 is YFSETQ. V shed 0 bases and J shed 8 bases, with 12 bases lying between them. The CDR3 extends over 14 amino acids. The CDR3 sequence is CASSLEGREDEQFF. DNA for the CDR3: TGCGCCAGCAGCTTGGAAGGGAGAGAGGATGAGCAGTTCTTC.

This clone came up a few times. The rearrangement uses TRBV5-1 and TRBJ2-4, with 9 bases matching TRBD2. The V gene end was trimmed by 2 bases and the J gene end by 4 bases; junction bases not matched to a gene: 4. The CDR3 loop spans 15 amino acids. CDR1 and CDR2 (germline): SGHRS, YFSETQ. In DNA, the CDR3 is TGCGCCAGCAGCTTCTCGCTAGCGGGAAAAAACATTCAGTACTTC. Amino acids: CASSFSLAGKNIQYF.

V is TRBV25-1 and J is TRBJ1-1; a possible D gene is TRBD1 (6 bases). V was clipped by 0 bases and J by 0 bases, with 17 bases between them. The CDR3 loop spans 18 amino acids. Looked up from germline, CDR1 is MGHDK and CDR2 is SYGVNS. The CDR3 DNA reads TGTGCCAGCAGTGAATATCGGACAGCTAAAGAGATGAACACTGAAGCTTTCTTT. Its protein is CASSEYRTAKEMNTEAFF. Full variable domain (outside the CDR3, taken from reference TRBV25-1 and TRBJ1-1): EADIYQTPRYLVIGTGKKITLECSQTMGHDKMYWYQQDPGMELHLIHYSYGVNSTEKGDLSSESTVSRIRTEHFPLTLESARPSHTSQYLCASSEYRTAKEMNTEAFFGQGTRLTVV.

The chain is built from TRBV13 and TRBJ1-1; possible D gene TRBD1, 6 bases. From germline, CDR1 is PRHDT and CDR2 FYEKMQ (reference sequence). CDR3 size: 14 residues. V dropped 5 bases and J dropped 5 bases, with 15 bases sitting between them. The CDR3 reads CASSPPITGTEAFF. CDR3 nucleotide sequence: TGTGCCAGCAGCCCCCCCATAACAGGGACTGAAGCTTTCTTT.

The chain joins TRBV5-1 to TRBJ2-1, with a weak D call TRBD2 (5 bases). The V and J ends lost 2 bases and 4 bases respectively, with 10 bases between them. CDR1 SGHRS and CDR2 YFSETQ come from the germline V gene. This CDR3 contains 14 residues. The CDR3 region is CASSLRGWYNEQFF. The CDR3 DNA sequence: TGCGCCAGCAGCTTACGGGGTTGGTACAATGAGCAGTTCTTC.

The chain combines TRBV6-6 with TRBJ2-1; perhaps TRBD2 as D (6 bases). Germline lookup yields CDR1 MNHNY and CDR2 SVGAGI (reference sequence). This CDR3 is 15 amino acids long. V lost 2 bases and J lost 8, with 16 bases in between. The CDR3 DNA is TGTGCCAGCAGTTACGCGGGTCGCGGGGTCGATGAGCAGTTCTTC. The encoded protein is CASSYAGRGVDEQFF.

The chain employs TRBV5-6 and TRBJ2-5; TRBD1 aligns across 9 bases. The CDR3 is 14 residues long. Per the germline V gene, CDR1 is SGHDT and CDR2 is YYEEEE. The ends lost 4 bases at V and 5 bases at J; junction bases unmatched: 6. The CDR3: CASSLTGGVETQYF. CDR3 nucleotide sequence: TGTGCCAGCAGCCTGACAGGGGGGGTGGAGACCCAGTACTTC.

The CDR3 sequence is CASSQDAGTRLGWQYV. CDR3 bases: TGCGCCAGCAGCCAAGATGCTGGGACTAGGCTAGGGTGGCAGTACGTC. The chain carries TRBV4-1 and TRBJ2-7; 8 positions match TRBD2. J was trimmed by 9 bases and V by 0 bases; bases with no gene match: 13. Germline loops: CDR1 MGHRA, CDR2 YSYEKL. The CDR3 is 16 amino acids.

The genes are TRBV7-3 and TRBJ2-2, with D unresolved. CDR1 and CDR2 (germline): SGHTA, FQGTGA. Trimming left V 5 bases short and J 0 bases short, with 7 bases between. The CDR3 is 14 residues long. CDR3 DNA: TGTGCCAGCAGCCATCGAGCGAACACCGGGGAGCTGTTTTTT. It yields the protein CASSHRANTGELFF.

The CDR3 sequence is CASSGDSEQFF. As DNA, the CDR3 is TGCGCCAGCAGTGGGGACAGTGAGCAGTTCTTC. J is TRBJ2-1 and V is TRBV10-1; TRBD1 aligns across 7 bases. J gave up 9 bases and V 4 bases, and 0 bases lay outside the gene matches. CDR1 and CDR2 from the germline V gene are WNHNN and SYGVQD (reference sequence). There are 11 residues in the CDR3.

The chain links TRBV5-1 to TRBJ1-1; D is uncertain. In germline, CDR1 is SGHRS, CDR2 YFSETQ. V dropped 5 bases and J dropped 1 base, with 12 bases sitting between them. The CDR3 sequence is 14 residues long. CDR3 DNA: TGCGCCAGCAGAGTTATATGGCAGAACACTGAAGCTTTCTTT. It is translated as CASRVIWQNTEAFF.

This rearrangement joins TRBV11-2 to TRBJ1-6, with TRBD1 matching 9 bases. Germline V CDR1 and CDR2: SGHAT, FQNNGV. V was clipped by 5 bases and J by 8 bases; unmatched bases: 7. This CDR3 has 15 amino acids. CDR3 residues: CASSTPGQGYSPLHF. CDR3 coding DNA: TGTGCCAGCAGCACCCCGGGACAGGGTTATTCACCCCTCCACTTT.

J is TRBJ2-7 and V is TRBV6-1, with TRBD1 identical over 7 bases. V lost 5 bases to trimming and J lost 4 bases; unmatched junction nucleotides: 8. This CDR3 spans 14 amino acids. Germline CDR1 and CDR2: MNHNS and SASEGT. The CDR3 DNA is TGTGCCAGCAGTAATTCAGGGGGTGGGTACGAGCAGTACTTC. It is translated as CASSNSGGGYEQYF.

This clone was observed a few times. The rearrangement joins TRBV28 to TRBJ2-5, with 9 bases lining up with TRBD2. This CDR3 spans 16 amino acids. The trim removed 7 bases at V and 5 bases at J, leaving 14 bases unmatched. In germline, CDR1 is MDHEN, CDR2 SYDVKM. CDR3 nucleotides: TGTGCCAGCACCGTAACTAGCGGGCTACCCGGGGAGACCCAGTACTTC. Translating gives CASTVTSGLPGETQYF.

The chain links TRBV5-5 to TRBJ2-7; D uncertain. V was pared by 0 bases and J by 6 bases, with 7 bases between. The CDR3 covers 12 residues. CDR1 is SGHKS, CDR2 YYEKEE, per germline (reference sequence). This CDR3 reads CASSLAESEQYV. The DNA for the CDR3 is TGTGCCAGCAGCTTGGCCGAAAGCGAGCAGTACGTC.

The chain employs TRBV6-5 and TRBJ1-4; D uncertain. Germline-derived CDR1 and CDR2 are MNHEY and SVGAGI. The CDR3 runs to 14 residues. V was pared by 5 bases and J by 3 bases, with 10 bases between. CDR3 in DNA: TGTGCCAGCAGTGGGCATTCAGCTAATGAAAAACTGTTTTTT. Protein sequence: CASSGHSANEKLFF.

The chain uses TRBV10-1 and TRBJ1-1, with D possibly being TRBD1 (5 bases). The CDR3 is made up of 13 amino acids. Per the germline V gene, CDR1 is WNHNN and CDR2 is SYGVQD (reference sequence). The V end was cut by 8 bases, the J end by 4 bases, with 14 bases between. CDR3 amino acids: CASRQNSGTEAFF. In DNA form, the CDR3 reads TGCGCCAGCCGACAGAATTCAGGCACTGAAGCTTTCTTT.

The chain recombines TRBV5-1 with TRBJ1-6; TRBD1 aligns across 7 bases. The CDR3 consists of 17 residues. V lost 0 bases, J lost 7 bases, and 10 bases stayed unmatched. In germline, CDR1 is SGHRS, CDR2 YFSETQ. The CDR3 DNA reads TGCGCCAGCAGCTTGGCCCCTACAGGGGCGGGGAATTCACCCCTCCACTTT. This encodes CASSLAPTGAGNSPLHF.

Written as DNA, the CDR3 is TGTGCCAGCAAGAAGACAGGGTCTTATGAGATGGGCTACACCTTC. Protein: CASKKTGSYEMGYTF. The chain uses TRBV6-5 and TRBJ1-2, with TRBD1 matching over 7 bases. The V gene end was trimmed by 7 bases and the J gene end by 8 bases; junction bases not matched to a gene: 16. The germline CDR1 and CDR2 sequences are MNHEY and SVGAGI. This CDR3 has 15 residues.

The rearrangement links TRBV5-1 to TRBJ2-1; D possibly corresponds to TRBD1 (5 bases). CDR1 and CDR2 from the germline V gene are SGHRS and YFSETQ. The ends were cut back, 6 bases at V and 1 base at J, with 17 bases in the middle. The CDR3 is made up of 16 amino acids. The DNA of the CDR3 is TGCGCCAGCAAACTCCCGGGCCAGGGATCCTACAATGAGCAGTTCTTC. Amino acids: CASKLPGQGSYNEQFF.